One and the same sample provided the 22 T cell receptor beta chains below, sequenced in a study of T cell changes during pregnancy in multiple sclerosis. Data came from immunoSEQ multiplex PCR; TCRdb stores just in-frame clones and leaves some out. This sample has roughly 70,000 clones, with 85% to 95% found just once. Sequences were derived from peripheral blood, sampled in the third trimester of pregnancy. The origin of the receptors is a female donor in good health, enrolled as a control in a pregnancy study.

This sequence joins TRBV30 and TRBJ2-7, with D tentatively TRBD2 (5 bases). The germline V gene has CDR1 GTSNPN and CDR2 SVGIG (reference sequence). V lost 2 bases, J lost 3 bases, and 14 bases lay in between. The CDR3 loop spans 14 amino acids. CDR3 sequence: CAWSPRDVDYEQYF. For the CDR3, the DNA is TGTGCCTGGAGTCCCCGGGATGTGGACTACGAGCAGTACTTC.

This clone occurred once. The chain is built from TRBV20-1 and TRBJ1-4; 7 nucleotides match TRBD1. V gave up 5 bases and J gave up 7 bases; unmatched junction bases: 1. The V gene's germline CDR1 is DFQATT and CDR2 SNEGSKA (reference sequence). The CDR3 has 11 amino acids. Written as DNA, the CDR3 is TGCAGTGCTTACAGGGGTGAAAAACTGTTTTTT. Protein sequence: CSAYRGEKLFF.

DNA for the CDR3: TGTGCCAGCAGCTCGGGACAGGCTGGGGATACGCAGTATTTT. Translated, it gives CASSSGQAGDTQYF. The V gene is TRBV9, the J gene TRBJ2-3; TRBD1 aligns across 8 bases. Germline values: CDR1 SGDLS, CDR2 YYNGEE. The CDR3 consists of 14 residues. J was trimmed by 6 bases and V by 4 bases; bases with no gene match: 7.

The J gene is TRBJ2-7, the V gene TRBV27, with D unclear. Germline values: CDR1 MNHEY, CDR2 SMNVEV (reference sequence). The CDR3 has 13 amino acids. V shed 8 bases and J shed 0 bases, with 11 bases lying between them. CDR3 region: CASSEESSYEQYF. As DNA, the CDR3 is TGTGCCAGCTCCGAAGAGAGCTCCTACGAGCAGTACTTC.

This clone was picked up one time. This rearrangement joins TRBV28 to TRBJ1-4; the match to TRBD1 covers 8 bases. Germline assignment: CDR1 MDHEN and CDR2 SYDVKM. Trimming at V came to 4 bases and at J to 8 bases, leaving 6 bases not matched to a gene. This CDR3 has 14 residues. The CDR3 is CASSSRGRGEKLFF. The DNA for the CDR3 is TGTGCCAGCAGTTCCAGGGGGCGAGGAGAAAAACTGTTTTTT.

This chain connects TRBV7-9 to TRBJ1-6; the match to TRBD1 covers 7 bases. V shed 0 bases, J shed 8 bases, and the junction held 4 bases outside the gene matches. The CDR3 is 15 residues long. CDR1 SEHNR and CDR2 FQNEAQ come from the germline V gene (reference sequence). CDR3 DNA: TGTGCCAGCAGCTTAGCTGAGACAGGGTATTCACCCCTCCACTTT. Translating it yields CASSLAETGYSPLHF.

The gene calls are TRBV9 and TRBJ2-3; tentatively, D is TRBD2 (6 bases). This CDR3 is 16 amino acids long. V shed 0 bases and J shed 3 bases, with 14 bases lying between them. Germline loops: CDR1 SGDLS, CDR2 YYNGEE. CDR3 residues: CASSVGLAGRTDTQYF. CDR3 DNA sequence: TGTGCCAGCAGCGTAGGTCTCGCGGGAAGGACAGATACGCAGTATTTT.

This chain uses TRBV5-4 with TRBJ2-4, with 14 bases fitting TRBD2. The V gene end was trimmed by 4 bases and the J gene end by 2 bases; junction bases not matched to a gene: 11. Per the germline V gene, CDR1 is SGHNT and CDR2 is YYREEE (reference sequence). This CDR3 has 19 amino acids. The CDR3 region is CASSLGGLAGGGTKNIQYF. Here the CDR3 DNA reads TGTGCCAGCAGCCTGGGCGGACTAGCGGGAGGAGGAACCAAAAACATTCAGTACTTC.

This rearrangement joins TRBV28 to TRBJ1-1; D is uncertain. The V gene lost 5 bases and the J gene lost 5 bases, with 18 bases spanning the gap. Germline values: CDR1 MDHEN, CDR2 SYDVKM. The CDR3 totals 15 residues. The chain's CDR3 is CASSLGGRRVTEAFF. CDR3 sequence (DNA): TGTGCCAGCAGTCTAGGCGGAAGGAGGGTTACTGAAGCTTTCTTT. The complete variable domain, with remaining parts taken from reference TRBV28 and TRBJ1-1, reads DVKVTQSSRYLVKRTGEKVFLECVQDMDHENMFWYRQDPGLGLRLIYFSYDVKMKEKGDIPEGYSVSREKKERFSLILESASTNQTSMYLCASSLGGRRVTEAFFGQGTRLTVV.

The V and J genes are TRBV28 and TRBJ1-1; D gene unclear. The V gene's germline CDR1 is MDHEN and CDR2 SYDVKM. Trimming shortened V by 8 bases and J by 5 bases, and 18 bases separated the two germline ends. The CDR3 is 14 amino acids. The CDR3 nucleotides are TGTGCCAGCGGCCTAGATGACCCTAATACTGAAGCTTTCTTT. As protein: CASGLDDPNTEAFF.

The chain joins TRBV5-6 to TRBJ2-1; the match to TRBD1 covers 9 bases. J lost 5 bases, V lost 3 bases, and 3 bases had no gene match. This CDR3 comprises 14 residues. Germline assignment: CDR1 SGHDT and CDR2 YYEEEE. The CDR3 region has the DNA TGTGCCAGCAGCTGGGACAGGGTGGACAATGAGCAGTTCTTC. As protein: CASSWDRVDNEQFF.

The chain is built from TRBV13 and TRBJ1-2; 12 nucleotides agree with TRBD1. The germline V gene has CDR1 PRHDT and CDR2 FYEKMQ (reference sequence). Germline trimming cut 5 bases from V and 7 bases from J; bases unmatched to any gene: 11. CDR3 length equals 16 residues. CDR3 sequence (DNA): TGTGCCAGCAGCCCCGGGACAGGGGGCGCTTGGGGTGGCTACACCTTC. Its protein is CASSPGTGGAWGGYTF.

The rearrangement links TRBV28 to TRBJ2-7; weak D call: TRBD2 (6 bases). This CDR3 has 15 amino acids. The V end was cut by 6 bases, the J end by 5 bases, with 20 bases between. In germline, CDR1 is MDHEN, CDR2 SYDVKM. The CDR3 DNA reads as TGTGCCAGCAGCCAATACTCAAAATGGGGGGACGAGCAGTACTTC. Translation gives CASSQYSKWGDEQYF.

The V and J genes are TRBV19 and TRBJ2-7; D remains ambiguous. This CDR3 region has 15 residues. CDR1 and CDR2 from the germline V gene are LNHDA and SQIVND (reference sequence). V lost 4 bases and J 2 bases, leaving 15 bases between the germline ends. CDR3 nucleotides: TGTGCCAGTAGTAGCAGGTCCTCCCCCACCTACGAGCAGTACTTC. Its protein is CASSSRSSPTYEQYF.

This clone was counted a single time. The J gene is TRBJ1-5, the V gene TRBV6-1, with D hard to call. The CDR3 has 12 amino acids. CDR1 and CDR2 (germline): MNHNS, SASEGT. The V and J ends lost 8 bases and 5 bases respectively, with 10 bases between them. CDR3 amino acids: CASWGGHQPQHF. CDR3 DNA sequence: TGTGCCAGCTGGGGAGGTCATCAGCCCCAGCATTTT.

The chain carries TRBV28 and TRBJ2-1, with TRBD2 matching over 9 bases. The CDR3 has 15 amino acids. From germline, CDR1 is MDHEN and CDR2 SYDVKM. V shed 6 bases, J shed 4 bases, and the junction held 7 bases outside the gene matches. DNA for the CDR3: TGTGCCAGCAGCCCAGGACTAGCGAGATACAATGAGCAGTTCTTC. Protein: CASSPGLARYNEQFF. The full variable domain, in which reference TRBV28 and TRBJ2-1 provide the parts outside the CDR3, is DVKVTQSSRYLVKRTGEKVFLECVQDMDHENMFWYRQDPGLGLRLIYFSYDVKMKEKGDIPEGYSVSREKKERFSLILESASTNQTSMYLCASSPGLARYNEQFFGPGTRLTVL.

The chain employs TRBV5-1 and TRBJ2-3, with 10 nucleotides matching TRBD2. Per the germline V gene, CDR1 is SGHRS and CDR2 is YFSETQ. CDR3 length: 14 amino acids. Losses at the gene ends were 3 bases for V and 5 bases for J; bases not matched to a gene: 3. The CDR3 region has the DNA TGCGCCAGCAGCTGGGGGACTAGCGAAGATACGCAGTATTTT. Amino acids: CASSWGTSEDTQYF.

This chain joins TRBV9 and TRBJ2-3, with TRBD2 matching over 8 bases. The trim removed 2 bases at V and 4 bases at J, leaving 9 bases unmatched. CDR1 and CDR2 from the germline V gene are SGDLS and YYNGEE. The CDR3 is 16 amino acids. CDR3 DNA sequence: TGTGCCAGCAGCGTGGGGACTAGTGTGATGGCAGATACGCAGTATTTT. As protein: CASSVGTSVMADTQYF.

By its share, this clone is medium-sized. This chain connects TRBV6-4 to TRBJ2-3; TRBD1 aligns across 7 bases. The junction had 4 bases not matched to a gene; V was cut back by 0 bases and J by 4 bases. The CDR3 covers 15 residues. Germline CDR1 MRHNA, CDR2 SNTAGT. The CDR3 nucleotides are TGTGCCAGCAGTGACTCGGAAACAGGGGCAGATACGCAGTATTTT. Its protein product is CASSDSETGADTQYF.

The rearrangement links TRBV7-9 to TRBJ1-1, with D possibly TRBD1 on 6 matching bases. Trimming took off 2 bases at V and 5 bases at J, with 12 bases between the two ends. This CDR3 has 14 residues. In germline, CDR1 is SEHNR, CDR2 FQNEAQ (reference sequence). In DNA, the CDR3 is TGTGCCAGCAGCTTAACGCGCAGGGGAACTGAAGCTTTCTTT. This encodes CASSLTRRGTEAFF.

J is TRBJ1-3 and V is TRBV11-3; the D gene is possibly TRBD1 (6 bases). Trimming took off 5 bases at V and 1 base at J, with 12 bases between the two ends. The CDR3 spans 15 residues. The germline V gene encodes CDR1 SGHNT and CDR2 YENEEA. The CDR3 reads CASSPRGRSGNTIYF. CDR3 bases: TGTGCCAGCAGCCCCAGGGGCCGGTCTGGAAACACCATATATTTT.

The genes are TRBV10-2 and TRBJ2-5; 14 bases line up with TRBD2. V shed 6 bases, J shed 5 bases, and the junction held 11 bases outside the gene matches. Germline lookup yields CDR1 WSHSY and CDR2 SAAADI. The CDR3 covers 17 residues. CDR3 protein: CASREGGTSGGWETQYF. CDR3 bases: TGCGCCAGCAGGGAAGGGGGGACTAGCGGGGGCTGGGAGACCCAGTACTTC.